This TCR beta chain was recorded in a study of blood T cell repertoires in COVID-19. About the research overall: Some COVID-19 samples were acute and others convalescent; all came from the United States, Italy and Spain. Nucleic acid was either cDNA or gDNA, and it came from T cells, B-cell-depleted T cells, or PBMCs.

In the source study's methods: Reference gene primers were amplified, and this amplification served to estimate nucleated cell counts. TCRdb keeps only in-frame clones here, not all; method: immunoSEQ multiplex PCR. V, J and clone size are taken as reported in that table, and D and trimming were inferred from the DNA itself. The table includes 140,000 to 150,000 clones, 65% to 85% detected once. This CDR3 comprises 19 residues. Germline CDR1 MDHEN, CDR2 SYDVKM. V gave up 5 bases and J gave up 0 bases; unmatched junction bases: 16. The sequenced sample was peripheral blood. The sequence was obtained from a woman aged 55-70 years with acute or convalescent COVID-19. The chain is built from TRBV28 and TRBJ1-3, with 7 bases fitting TRBD1. CDR3 coding DNA: TGTGCCAGCAGTCCTTCCCCCCCGACAGGGCTACTCTCTGGAAACACCATATATTTT. Encoded protein: CASSPSPPTGLLSGNTIYF.